This TCR beta chain was sequenced for a study of cytomegalovirus exposure and HLA in healthy donors. Details on this clone: Antigen: not known.

PCR involved 60 Vbeta and 13 Jbeta primers. Data came from immunoSEQ multiplex PCR; TCRdb stores just in-frame clones and leaves some out. The sample contains about 90,000 clones, over 60% of which appear only once. Broader study findings: An apparent linkage of common viral pathogens to several of the most significant clusters emerged in a later analysis.

Looked up from germline, CDR1 is SGHDT and CDR2 is YYEEEE. V was shortened by 4 bases and J by 2 bases, with 13 bases between the two germline ends. The CDR3 length is 16 residues. This receptor was obtained from a woman aged 40 to 55 in good health and CMV-seropositive. The rearrangement links TRBV5-6 to TRBJ2-6, with TRBD1 as a possible D gene (7 bases). Sequenced material: PBMCs. The CDR3 DNA follows: TGTGCCAGCAGCCCGGAGGGGGCGGCTGGGGCCAACGTCCTGACTTTC. Its translation: CASSPEGAAGANVLTF.